The 17 T cell receptor beta chains below come from one sample, sequenced in a study of sequential checkpoint blockade in melanoma. TCRdb's copy holds only in-frame clones and misses some; the assay was immunoSEQ multiplex PCR. In the table there are about 20,000 clones, under 85% of which are singletons. The treatment was: randomized to nivolumab then ipilimumab (arm A) or the reverse (arm B). Sequenced here: tumor tissue (inferred from file names), sampled from a patient given nivolumab and ipilimumab in sequence. The receptor source for this set is a human donor with melanoma.

The V and J genes are TRBV7-2 and TRBJ1-3; D remains ambiguous. V lost 5 bases to trimming and J lost 0 bases, with 11 bases between them. The germline V gene has CDR1 SGHTA and CDR2 FQGNSA. CDR3 length: 15 amino acids. The CDR3 bases are TGTGCCAGCAGCGAAGGGTACCACTCTGGAAACACCATATATTTT. This gives the protein CASSEGYHSGNTIYF. Variable domain in full (rest from reference TRBV7-2 and TRBJ1-3): GAGVSQSPSNKVTEKGKDVELRCDPISGHTALYWYRQSLGQGLEFLIYFQGNSAPDKSGLPSDRFSAERTGGSVSTLTIQRTQQEDSAVYLCASSEGYHSGNTIYFGEGSWLTVV.

The J gene is TRBJ1-3, the V gene TRBV7-7; D uncertain. CDR1 and CDR2 (germline): SSHAT, FNYEAQ (reference sequence). The length of the CDR3 is 15 residues. V gave up 5 bases and J gave up 0 bases, with 11 bases separating them. DNA for the CDR3: TGTGCCAGCAGCGTAGGAGGTTACTCTGGAAACACCATATATTTT. Its protein product is CASSVGGYSGNTIYF.

This clone was recorded once. This rearrangement joins TRBV5-1 to TRBJ2-1, with D maybe TRBD2 (6 bases). This CDR3 contains 15 residues. V was pared by 4 bases and J by 8 bases, with 19 bases between. The germline V gene has CDR1 SGHRS and CDR2 YFSETQ. The CDR3 region is CASSPRDGRRHEQFF. Written as DNA, the CDR3 is TGCGCCAGCAGCCCCCGGGACGGGAGAAGACATGAGCAGTTCTTC.

This rearrangement joins TRBV12-1 to TRBJ1-3. TRBV12-1 is noted as a pseudogene. This CDR3 spans 13 amino acids. For the CDR3, the DNA is TGTGCCAGCAGTAGGGTATCTGGAAACACCATATATTTT. Encoded protein: CASSRVSGNTIYF.

V and J are TRBV29-1 and TRBJ2-1; 12 bases agree with TRBD2. V was pared by 4 bases and J by 8 bases, with 12 bases of the junction left unmatched. The CDR3 spans 16 residues. Germline V CDR1 and CDR2: SQVTM, ANQGSEA. CDR3 amino acids: CSVGGASGRAVDEQFF. In DNA form, the CDR3 reads TGCAGCGTTGGTGGGGCTAGCGGGAGGGCCGTTGATGAGCAGTTCTTC.

This rearrangement joins TRBV5-1 to TRBJ2-1, with D possibly matching TRBD2 (6 bases). The CDR3 runs to 15 residues. CDR1 SGHRS and CDR2 YFSETQ come from the germline V gene. V was shortened by 3 bases and J by 1 base, with 11 bases between the two germline ends. This chain's CDR3 is CASSSAAGSYNEQFF. The CDR3 region has the DNA TGCGCCAGCAGCTCCGCCGCGGGATCCTACAATGAGCAGTTCTTC. The whole variable domain, filled in from reference TRBV5-1 and TRBJ2-1, reads KAGVTQTPRYLIKTRGQQVTLSCSPISGHRSVSWYQQTPGQGLQFLFEYFSETQRNKGNFPGRFSGRQFSNSRSEMNVSTLELGDSALYLCASSSAAGSYNEQFFGPGTRLTVL.

The V and J genes are TRBV5-1 and TRBJ2-6, with no clear D. This CDR3 contains 16 residues. The germline V and J ends were trimmed by 2 bases and 0 bases, with 9 bases remaining between them. In germline, CDR1 is SGHRS, CDR2 YFSETQ. The CDR3 is CASSLRQSSGANVLTF. The CDR3 coding sequence is TGCGCCAGCAGCTTAAGACAAAGCTCTGGGGCCAACGTCCTGACTTTC.

The rearrangement uses TRBV5-1 and TRBJ2-5; 9 nucleotides align to TRBD1. In germline, CDR1 is SGHRS, CDR2 YFSETQ. After removal of 3 bases from V and 2 bases from J, the junction contained 8 bases not matched to a gene. The CDR3 totals 16 residues. The CDR3 nucleotides read TGCGCCAGCAGCTCAGGGGGGACAGGGATACAAGAGACCCAGTACTTC. Amino acid sequence: CASSSGGTGIQETQYF.

There are a few counts of this clone. This sequence joins TRBV30 and TRBJ1-5; 7 bases are a match to TRBD1. The V gene end was trimmed by 1 base and the J gene end by 3 bases; junction bases not matched to a gene: 3. Per the germline V gene, CDR1 is GTSNPN and CDR2 is SVGIG (reference sequence). There are 14 residues in the CDR3. The CDR3 nucleotides read TGTGCCTGGAGTGCGGACAGGATCAATCAGCCCCAGCATTTT. Its translation: CAWSADRINQPQHF.

This chain uses TRBV29-1 with TRBJ2-1; 14 nucleotides match TRBD2. V lost 7 bases to trimming and J lost 4 bases; unmatched junction nucleotides: 6. Germline V gives CDR1 SQVTM, CDR2 ANQGSEA. This CDR3 contains 15 residues. The CDR3 is CSDSTSGGGYNEQFF. DNA of the CDR3: TGCAGCGATTCGACTAGCGGGGGGGGTTACAATGAGCAGTTCTTC.

The rearrangement uses TRBV6-8 and TRBJ2-5; 8 bases agree with TRBD2. This CDR3 region has 13 residues. Trimming removed 7 bases from V and 4 bases from J; junction bases left unmatched: 5. In germline, CDR1 is MNHGY, CDR2 SAAAGT. This CDR3 reads CASKGLDRETQYF. The CDR3 DNA reads as TGTGCCAGCAAGGGACTAGACCGAGAGACCCAGTACTTC.

By its share, this clone is medium-sized (0.01 to 0.1%). The rearrangement uses TRBV9 and TRBJ2-3; tentative D call: TRBD2 (6 bases). The CDR3 has 16 residues. Trimming took off 4 bases at V and 2 bases at J, with 17 bases between the two ends. The germline V gene has CDR1 SGDLS and CDR2 YYNGEE. CDR3 nucleotides: TGTGCCAGCAGCCCCCGGAGGCGGGGACCCACAGATACGCAGTATTTT. As protein: CASSPRRRGPTDTQYF.

The chain has TRBV18 and TRBJ2-7; D is undetermined. The CDR3 spans 13 residues. Trimming stripped 1 base from V and 3 bases from J, with 7 bases between. Germline lookup yields CDR1 KGHSH and CDR2 LQKENI. CDR3 region: CASSPRRYYEQYF. The DNA for the CDR3 is TGTGCCAGCTCACCACGCAGGTACTACGAGCAGTACTTC.

The genes are TRBV6-8 and TRBJ2-7; a possible D gene is TRBD1 (5 bases). Germline V CDR1 and CDR2: MNHGY, SAAAGT. The CDR3 sequence is 16 residues long. V lost 4 bases and J lost 5, with 21 bases in between. The CDR3 DNA sequence: TGTGCCAGCAGTTTAGTTGTAGGGGTAAAGCTCCACGAGCAGTACTTC. It is translated as CASSLVVGVKLHEQYF.

V usage is TRBV5-1 and J usage is TRBJ2-2, with TRBD2 identical over 7 bases. V was clipped by 5 bases and J by 0 bases; unmatched bases: 7. Looked up from germline, CDR1 is SGHRS and CDR2 is YFSETQ. The CDR3 has 16 amino acids. CDR3 bases: TGCGCCAGCAGGCGGGGGTCGGCTTCGAACACCGGGGAGCTGTTTTTT. It yields the protein CASRRGSASNTGELFF.

This chain's CDR3 is CASSQGLGQSYNEQFF. As DNA, the CDR3 is TGTGCCAGCAGCCAAGGATTGGGCCAATCCTACAATGAGCAGTTCTTC. V and J are TRBV11-3 and TRBJ2-1; D unclear. Trimming left V 5 bases short and J 1 base short, with 15 bases between. This CDR3 has 16 residues. CDR1 and CDR2 from the germline V gene are SGHNT and YENEEA. Based on the CDR3 plus reference TRBV11-3 and TRBJ2-1, the full variable domain is EAGVVQSPRYKIIEKKQPVAFWCNPISGHNTLYWYLQNLGQGPELLIRYENEEAVDDSQLPKDRFSAERLKGVDSTLKIQPAELGDSAVYLCASSQGLGQSYNEQFFGPGTRLTVL.

This clone is deemed medium-sized. This sequence joins TRBV29-1 and TRBJ1-2; D not resolved. CDR1 is SQVTM and CDR2 is ANQGSEA in the germline V gene. The V gene lost 3 bases and the J gene lost 4 bases, with 12 bases spanning the gap. This CDR3 contains 13 residues. In nucleotides, the CDR3 is TGCAGCGTTGATTTTTCAGGACTCTATGGCTACACCTTC. As protein: CSVDFSGLYGYTF.